The next 30 T cell receptor beta chains were all read from a single sample in a study of blood T cell repertoires in COVID-19. This table comes from immunoSEQ multiplex PCR, and its TCRdb copy is limited to in-frame clones, with some not included. The data hold tens of thousands of clones, with around four fifths observed a single time. Sequencing was carried out using peripheral blood. These receptors came from a man over 45 with active COVID-19.

This clone came up a few times. CDR3 region: CASGHRDRDGNEQYF. Here the CDR3 DNA reads TGTGCCAGCGGACACCGGGACAGGGACGGGAACGAGCAGTACTTC. V is TRBV7-8 and J is TRBJ2-7; TRBD1 agrees at 9 bases. The germline gives CDR1 SGHVS, CDR2 FQNEAQ. Trimming cost V 8 bases and J 5 bases; bases outside gene matches: 13. This CDR3 spans 15 amino acids.

This chain uses TRBV18 with TRBJ1-2, with TRBD1 identical over 8 bases. The J segment lost 5 bases and the V segment lost 6 bases, leaving 8 bases of the junction unmatched. CDR3 size: 14 residues. From germline, CDR1 is KGHSH and CDR2 LQKENI. The CDR3 DNA reads as TGTGCCAGCTCTATTACGGACAGGGTGTATGGCTACACCTTC. Residues: CASSITDRVYGYTF.

The V gene is TRBV27, the J gene TRBJ2-1; 13 bases line up with TRBD2. V lost 6 bases and J lost 2; bases outside the gene matches: 4. CDR3 length equals 16 residues. Germline loops: CDR1 MNHEY, CDR2 SMNVEV (reference sequence). The CDR3 spells CASSRTSGRTYNEQFF. The CDR3 nucleotides are TGTGCCAGCAGCCGGACTAGCGGGAGAACCTACAATGAGCAGTTCTTC.

This rearrangement joins TRBV27 to TRBJ1-1; D gene ambiguous. The germline V and J ends were trimmed by 5 bases and 0 bases, with 16 bases remaining between them. The CDR3 runs 16 residues. In germline, CDR1 is MNHEY, CDR2 SMNVEV (reference sequence). CDR3: CASSPEGGPMNTEAFF. DNA of the CDR3: TGTGCCAGCAGTCCCGAGGGAGGCCCAATGAACACTGAAGCTTTCTTT.

This chain links TRBV9 with TRBJ2-3; perhaps TRBD2 as D (5 bases). The V end lost 3 bases, the J end lost 1 base, and 12 bases lay between the germline ends. The CDR3 extends over 15 amino acids. Germline V lookup: CDR1 SGDLS, CDR2 YYNGEE. The CDR3 DNA follows: TGTGCCAGCAGCGAGACCCGACTACGCACAGATACGCAGTATTTT. Translating gives CASSETRLRTDTQYF.

This sequence joins TRBV7-2 and TRBJ2-7; 8 nucleotides match TRBD1. Germline CDR1 is SGHTA and CDR2 is FQGNSA. V dropped 5 bases and J dropped 4; count of bases not matched to a gene: 7. The CDR3 runs 14 residues. CDR3 protein: CASSLRGHVYEQYF. DNA of the CDR3: TGTGCCAGCAGCCTCAGGGGGCACGTGTACGAGCAGTACTTC.

The V gene is TRBV19, the J gene TRBJ2-3, with D perhaps matching TRBD1 (6 bases). CDR1 is LNHDA and CDR2 is SQIVND in the germline V gene (reference sequence). Trimming took 4 bases from V and 3 from J, leaving 8 bases between them. The CDR3 covers 13 residues. CDR3 region: CASSSRGTDTQYF. CDR3 sequence (DNA): TGTGCCAGTAGTAGCAGGGGAACAGATACGCAGTATTTT.

V and J are TRBV7-3 and TRBJ2-5; D may be TRBD2 (6 bases). V was trimmed by 3 bases and J by 5 bases, leaving 10 bases between them. This CDR3 spans 13 amino acids. Per germline, CDR1 SGHTA and CDR2 FQGTGA. The CDR3 region is CASSLNRGETQYF. The CDR3 coding sequence is TGTGCCAGCAGCTTGAACCGGGGGGAGACCCAGTACTTC.

This clone has only a few counts. CDR3 sequence reads: CASSLEGQTNEQFF. The CDR3 region has the DNA TGTGCCAGCAGCTTAGAGGGGCAAACCAATGAGCAGTTCTTC. The chain links TRBV11-3 to TRBJ2-1, with D tentatively TRBD1 (5 bases). Per the germline V gene, CDR1 is SGHNT and CDR2 is YENEEA. V was trimmed by 0 bases and J by 6 bases, leaving 9 bases between them. The CDR3 is 14 amino acids.

The V call is TRBV5-6, the J call TRBJ2-5, with a tentative D call TRBD2 (6 bases). The CDR3 sequence is 14 residues long. The germline V gene encodes CDR1 SGHDT and CDR2 YYEEEE. V lost 0 bases, J lost 2 bases, and 8 bases lay in between. CDR3 nucleotide sequence: TGTGCCAGCAGCTTGGCTGGGGGGCAAGAGACCCAGTACTTC. Its translation is CASSLAGGQETQYF.

The chain employs TRBV2 and TRBJ2-5; a possible D gene is TRBD1 (5 bases). This CDR3 comprises 14 residues. The V gene's germline CDR1 is SNHLY and CDR2 FYNNEI. The V end lost 3 bases, the J end lost 5 bases, and 13 bases lay between the germline ends. CDR3 region: CASSDLQGGETQYF. CDR3 coding DNA: TGTGCCAGCAGTGACTTGCAGGGTGGGGAGACCCAGTACTTC.

This chain links TRBV18 with TRBJ2-7; a weak D match, TRBD2 (6 bases). The CDR3 loop spans 15 amino acids. CDR1 is KGHSH and CDR2 is LQKENI in the germline V gene. V was trimmed by 2 bases and J by 0 bases, leaving 11 bases between them. The CDR3 nucleotides are TGTGCCAGCTCACCAAAGAATAGCGGCTCCTACGAGCAGTACTTC. This translates into CASSPKNSGSYEQYF. The full variable domain, in which reference TRBV18 and TRBJ2-7 provide the parts outside the CDR3, is NAGVMQNPRHLVRRRGQEARLRCSPMKGHSHVYWYRQLPEEGLKFMVYLQKENIIDESGMPKERFSAEFPKEGPSILRIQQVVRGDSAAYFCASSPKNSGSYEQYFGPGTRLTVT.

The chain uses TRBV6-6 and TRBJ1-1; 7 nucleotides align to TRBD1. The CDR3 sequence is 15 residues long. Germline lookup yields CDR1 MNHNY and CDR2 SVGAGI (reference sequence). The V segment lost 5 bases and the J segment 4 bases; nucleotides outside the gene matches: 10. The CDR3 DNA is TGTGCCAGCAGTCCAGAACAGGGGACGGGCACTGAAGCTTTCTTT. Amino acids: CASSPEQGTGTEAFF.

The rearrangement uses TRBV5-1 and TRBJ2-1; TRBD2 matches 11 bases. Germline V CDR1 and CDR2: SGHRS, YFSETQ. V shed 4 bases and J 7 bases; nucleotides not matched to a gene: 10. The CDR3 contains 16 residues. The chain's CDR3 is CASSLQTSGVGNEQFF. CDR3 sequence (DNA): TGCGCCAGCAGCCTCCAGACTAGCGGGGTTGGGAATGAGCAGTTCTTC. The full variable domain, completed using reference TRBV5-1 and TRBJ2-1, is KAGVTQTPRYLIKTRGQQVTLSCSPISGHRSVSWYQQTPGQGLQFLFEYFSETQRNKGNFPGRFSGRQFSNSRSEMNVSTLELGDSALYLCASSLQTSGVGNEQFFGPGTRLTVL.

The V call is TRBV5-1, the J call TRBJ1-1, with D unresolved. The CDR3 contains 16 residues. Per germline, CDR1 SGHRS and CDR2 YFSETQ. The V end lost 8 bases, the J end lost 1 base, and 21 bases lay between the germline ends. The CDR3 DNA follows: TGCGCCAGTAAGAGGGAACACGCCCTCGAGAACACTGAAGCTTTCTTT. This encodes CASKREHALENTEAFF.

In DNA, the CDR3 is TGCAGCGTTATTGGACAGTCGAACACCGGGGAGCTGTTTTTT. Translated: CSVIGQSNTGELFF. The chain joins TRBV29-1 to TRBJ2-2; TRBD1 might be the D (6 bases). This CDR3 has 14 amino acids. The germline V gene encodes CDR1 SQVTM and CDR2 ANQGSEA. V shed 5 bases and J shed 0 bases, with 10 bases lying between them.

This clone was picked up a small number of times. The rearrangement uses TRBV9 and TRBJ1-6; D possibly corresponds to TRBD1 (5 bases). The CDR3 sequence is 16 residues long. The germline V gene encodes CDR1 SGDLS and CDR2 YYNGEE. V lost 2 bases and J lost 7, with 16 bases in between. The CDR3 bases are TGTGCCAGCAGCGTGGACACTGGGGAGGGGAATTCACCCCTCCACTTT. This codes for CASSVDTGEGNSPLHF.

The rearrangement uses TRBV4-2 and TRBJ2-1; TRBD2 is a possible D gene (6 bases). This CDR3 is 13 amino acids long. Germline CDR1 reads LGHNA; CDR2 reads YNFKEQ. Trimming took 4 bases from V and 10 from J, leaving 14 bases between them. CDR3 nucleotide sequence: TGTGCCAGCAGCCCCGGGGACCGGGGGGAGCAGTTCTTC. Its protein is CASSPGDRGEQFF.

This chain connects TRBV6-5 to TRBJ2-7, with 12 bases matching TRBD1. CDR3 length equals 14 residues. CDR1 is MNHEY and CDR2 is SVGAGI in the germline V gene. Trimming at V came to 6 bases and at J to 6 bases, leaving 6 bases not matched to a gene. The CDR3 DNA reads as TGTGCCAGCAGGGCGGGGGACAGGGGGCGCGAGCAGTACTTC. Its translation: CASRAGDRGREQYF.

The V gene is TRBV18, the J gene TRBJ1-4; D ambiguous. Germline V gene sequence: CDR1 KGHSH, CDR2 LQKENI. CDR3 length: 13 residues. Deletions cut 3 bases from V and 4 bases from J, with 6 bases between. The CDR3 here is CASSPSGNEKLFF. In DNA form, the CDR3 reads TGTGCCAGCTCACCGTCCGGTAATGAAAAACTGTTTTTT.

The sample holds one count of this clone. J is TRBJ2-1 and V is TRBV5-1; 16 bases fit TRBD2. CDR3 length: 17 residues. Germline values: CDR1 SGHRS, CDR2 YFSETQ. V shed 4 bases and J 9 bases; nucleotides not matched to a gene: 10. In DNA, the CDR3 is TGCGCCAGCAGCCCACCGGGACTAGCGGGAGGGCCGGGTGAGCAGTTCTTC. It yields the protein CASSPPGLAGGPGEQFF.

The rearrangement links TRBV6-5 to TRBJ1-3; the D is unclear. This CDR3 is 15 amino acids long. Per the germline V gene, CDR1 is MNHEY and CDR2 is SVGAGI. With 0 bases removed from V and 16 bases from J, the gap between germline ends came to 22 bases. In nucleotides, the CDR3 is TGTGCCAGCAGTTACTCGAGAGGGCAGCTGAGTGGAACTTATTTT. This encodes CASSYSRGQLSGTYF.

Only a few counts were recorded for this clone. The CDR3 protein is CAISDGRGETGELFF. The CDR3, as DNA: TGTGCCATCAGTGACGGGAGGGGAGAAACCGGGGAGCTGTTTTTT. V gene TRBV10-3 combines with J gene TRBJ2-2, with 8 bases lining up with TRBD2. CDR1 is ENHRY, CDR2 SYGVKD, per germline. The CDR3 is 15 amino acids. V lost 3 bases to trimming and J lost 5 bases; unmatched junction nucleotides: 5.

J is TRBJ1-4 and V is TRBV6-5, with D possibly being TRBD1 (5 bases). The CDR3 runs 15 residues. V was clipped by 5 bases and J by 2 bases, with 12 bases between them. Germline assignment: CDR1 MNHEY and CDR2 SVGAGI. In DNA, the CDR3 is TGTGCCAGCAGTCGCGACAGCTATACTAATGAAAAACTGTTTTTT. It encodes CASSRDSYTNEKLFF.

V is TRBV4-1 and J is TRBJ2-1, with 9 bases fitting TRBD2. The junction had 14 bases not matched to a gene; V was cut back by 4 bases and J by 1 base. This CDR3 has 19 residues. Per the germline V gene, CDR1 is MGHRA and CDR2 is YSYEKL. The CDR3, as DNA: TGCGCCAGCAGCCTACTAAGGGGGCTAGCGGGGTGTTCCTACAATGAGCAGTTCTTC. The encoded protein is CASSLLRGLAGCSYNEQFF.

The V and J genes are TRBV7-3 and TRBJ2-6, with TRBD1 matching over 8 bases. V lost 6 bases and J lost 4; bases outside the gene matches: 17. Germline V gene lookup returns CDR1 SGHTA and CDR2 FQGTGA. The CDR3 spans 19 residues. CDR3 in amino acids: CASSFLRDRRLTGANVLTF. The CDR3 coding sequence is TGTGCCAGCAGTTTTCTACGGGACAGGAGACTAACGGGGGCCAACGTCCTGACTTTC.

This chain's CDR3 is CASSSDSTDTQYF. CDR3 in DNA: TGTGCCAGCAGTTCAGATAGCACAGATACGCAGTATTTT. J is TRBJ2-3 and V is TRBV28; D gene unclear. The ends were cut back, 4 bases at V and 0 bases at J, with 5 bases in the middle. The CDR3 contains 13 residues. Germline CDR1 reads MDHEN; CDR2 reads SYDVKM.

V gene TRBV11-2 combines with J gene TRBJ1-4; D perhaps matches TRBD1 (5 bases). The CDR3 is 18 amino acids. CDR1 is SGHAT and CDR2 is FQNNGV in the germline V gene. Trimming removed 5 bases from V and 10 bases from J, with 29 bases in between. CDR3 DNA sequence: TGTGCCAGCAGCCGTCGGGCAGGGCGTAGTAGTAGTGATTCAAAACTGTTTTTT. This encodes CASSRRAGRSSSDSKLFF.

V gene TRBV3-1 (or the pseudogene TRBV3-2) combines with J gene TRBJ1-6; 7 bases map to TRBD1. This CDR3 comprises 15 residues. Germline V gene sequence: CDR1 LGHDT, CDR2 YNNKEL (reference sequence). With 4 bases clipped from V and 6 bases from J, the junction kept 6 bases outside the gene matches. The CDR3 DNA follows: TGTGCCAGCAGCCTGGCGGGGACAGTTAATTCACCCCTCCACTTT. Translation: CASSLAGTVNSPLHF.

This clone was seen once. J is TRBJ1-5 and V is TRBV21-1; TRBD1 reflects the table's D call only, with no check against the DNA. TRBV21-1 is termed a pseudogene. This CDR3 is built from 14 residues. CDR3 in DNA: TGTGCCAGCAGTCTAAGGTTTACTGACAAGCCCCAGCATTTT. Residues: CASSLRFTDKPQHF.